This T cell receptor beta chain was sequenced in a study of shared clonotypes between healthy human individuals. CD8 cells regarded as naive lacked CD45RO, were positively chosen for CCR7, and omitted terminally differentiated effector memory CD45RA+ cells. Trimming took 5 bases from V and 0 from J, leaving 14 bases between them. Germline assignment: CDR1 SGHAT and CDR2 FQNNGV. The CDR3 spans 15 residues. Using immunoSEQ multiplex PCR, the repertoire was profiled, and TCRdb retains in-frame clones only, with some absent. The repertoire holds some 2.1 million clones, with 80% to 95% as singletons. The TCR was taken from a man aged 18-30 years in good health. Some clones in this sample may be carry-over from other donors' samples. V is TRBV11-2 and J is TRBJ2-7, with TRBD2 as a possible D gene (5 bases). Sequenced material: naive CD8+ T cells from PBMCs. The CDR3 region is CASSPRDRSSYEQYF. The CDR3 nucleotides read TGTGCCAGCAGCCCCCGGGATAGGAGCTCCTACGAGCAGTACTTC. Full variable domain (missing parts from reference TRBV11-2 and TRBJ2-7): EAGVAQSPRYKIIEKRQSVAFWCNPISGHATLYWYQQILGQGPKLLIQFQNNGVVDDSQLPKDRFSAERLKGVDSTLKIQPAKLEDSAVYLCASSPRDRSSYEQYFGPGTRLTVT.